Listed below are T cell receptor beta chains from one sample, sequenced in a study of blood T cell repertoires in COVID-19. Method: immunoSEQ multiplex PCR; TCRdb's copy keeps in-frame clones and lacks some. The data hold about 210,000 clones, with almost 85% observed a single time. Sequencing was done on a sample of peripheral blood. These receptor sequences come from a woman aged 70-85 years with COVID-19, enrolled during active disease. Both conserved end residues are part of each CDR3. The order of the fields is J gene, clone size, V gene, D gene, CDR3 protein, CDR3 DNA. A D gene is named only where the DNA matches it firmly. A row's size may be missing; if present it is once, few, many or a size class.

TRBJ1-2	few	TRBV25-1	-	CASSHQGPLLNYGYTF	TGTGCCAGCAGCCACCAGGGGCCGCTGCTCAACTATGGCTACACCTTC
TRBJ1-3	-	TRBV2	-	CASIRLRSGNTIYF	TGTGCCAGCATTCGACTCCGCTCTGGAAACACCATATATTTT
TRBJ2-7	-	TRBV11-2	-	CASSLFAGTYEQYF	TGTGCCAGCAGCTTATTTGCGGGAACGTACGAGCAGTACTTC
TRBJ1-1	few	TRBV6-2/TRBV6-3	TRBD1	CASSYSWDSEAFF	TGTGCCAGCAGTTACTCGTGGGACAGTGAAGCTTTCTTT
TRBJ1-4	-	TRBV7-3	-	CASSFVKGGTNEKLFF	TGTGCCAGCAGCTTTGTTAAAGGAGGTACTAATGAAAAACTGTTTTTT
TRBJ2-3	-	TRBV7-2	-	CASSPGGAGGNTQYF	TGTGCCAGCAGCCCCGGTGGGGCAGGGGGGAATACGCAGTATTTT
TRBJ2-5	-	TRBV6-5	TRBD1	CASSPGQGKRGPQYF	TGTGCCAGCAGTCCTGGACAGGGGAAACGAGGGCCCCAGTACTTC
TRBJ2-6	-	TRBV24-1	TRBD1	CATSDPRDRGRGANVLTF	TGTGCCACCAGTGATCCCCGGGACAGGGGGCGTGGGGCCAACGTCCTGACTTTC
TRBJ2-7	-	TRBV6-1	-	CASSEVGGVEEQYF	TGTGCCAGCAGTGAAGTCGGAGGGGTAGAGGAGCAGTACTTC
TRBJ2-3	-	TRBV5-1	-	CASTQLDSVDTQYF	TGCGCCAGCACACAGCTCGATTCGGTAGATACGCAGTATTTT
TRBJ1-2	-	TRBV4-3	-	CASSQIQGFEGYTF	TGCGCCAGCAGCCAGATTCAGGGTTTTGAGGGCTACACCTTC
TRBJ2-1	-	TRBV19	-	CASSPRWGDPYNEQFF	TGTGCCAGTAGTCCTAGATGGGGGGACCCCTACAATGAGCAGTTCTTC
TRBJ1-4	-	TRBV7-2	TRBD1	CASSLLRTGREKLFF	TGTGCCAGCAGCTTACTAAGGACAGGAAGGGAAAAACTGTTTTTT
TRBJ2-7	-	TRBV9	-	CASSSLGGGSGEQYF	TGTGCCAGCAGCTCCCTTGGGGGCGGCTCGGGCGAGCAGTACTTC
TRBJ1-2	-	TRBV4-3	-	CASSQDPRDYGYTF	TGCGCCAGCAGCCAAGATCCCCGGGACTATGGCTACACCTTC
TRBJ2-2	-	TRBV7-6	-	CASSLAEGYTGELFF	TGTGCCAGCAGCTTAGCGGAGGGTTACACCGGGGAGCTGTTTTTT
TRBJ2-1	-	TRBV6-5	-	CASSYPVDKAHEQFF	TGTGCCAGCAGTTACCCCGTCGACAAGGCTCATGAGCAGTTCTTC
TRBJ2-1	-	TRBV6-5	-	CASSYSIAGQQFF	TGTGCCAGCAGTTACTCGATTGCGGGACAGCAGTTCTTC
TRBJ1-2	-	TRBV7-2	TRBD1	CASSRIGTGSFGYTF	TGTGCCAGCAGCAGAATCGGGACAGGGTCTTTTGGCTACACCTTC
TRBJ2-2	-	TRBV30	TRBD2	CASIAGENTGELFF	TGTGCCTCTATAGCGGGGGAGAACACCGGGGAGCTGTTTTTT
TRBJ1-5	once	TRBV5-1	-	CASSLGPGGQPQHF	TGCGCCAGCAGCTTGGGACCGGGGGGACAGCCCCAGCATTTT
TRBJ2-1	-	TRBV27	TRBD2	CASSFVWTSNEQFF	TGTGCCAGCAGTTTCGTCTGGACTAGCAATGAGCAGTTCTTC
TRBJ2-5	-	TRBV25-1	TRBD2	CASSGRGAGQETQYF	TGTGCCAGCAGTGGTCGAGGAGCGGGACAAGAGACCCAGTACTTC
TRBJ1-6	-	TRBV6-2/TRBV6-3	-	CASSYLGLGYNSPLHF	TGTGCCAGCAGTTACCTTGGACTGGGCTATAATTCACCCCTCCACTTT
TRBJ2-7	-	TRBV29-1	-	CSVEEAPKYSYEQYF	TGCAGCGTTGAAGAAGCGCCGAAATACTCCTACGAGCAGTACTTC
TRBJ2-7	-	TRBV5-4	-	CASSLLGKSYEQYF	TGTGCCAGCAGCTTGTTGGGCAAGTCCTACGAGCAGTACTTC
TRBJ2-7	-	TRBV7-2	-	CASSREDRYEQYF	TGTGCCAGCAGCCGAGAGGACAGATACGAGCAGTACTTC
TRBJ1-2	once	TRBV7-8	-	CASSLERTVPGYTF	TGTGCCAGCAGCTTAGAGCGAACGGTTCCCGGCTACACCTTC
TRBJ1-1	-	TRBV6-4	-	CASSEQQGDTEAFF	TGTGCCAGCAGTGAACAACAGGGCGACACTGAAGCTTTCTTT
TRBJ2-6	-	TRBV5-4	-	CASSLGLSGANVLTF	TGTGCCAGCAGCTTGGGTCTCTCTGGGGCCAACGTCCTGACTTTC
TRBJ1-2	few	TRBV7-2	-	CASSLYAGPRGYTF	TGTGCCAGCAGCTTGTACGCAGGGCCCCGTGGCTACACCTTC
TRBJ2-7	-	TRBV27	-	CASRDSYEQYF	TGTGCCAGCAGGGACAGCTACGAGCAGTACTTC
TRBJ1-2	once	TRBV6-2/TRBV6-3	TRBD1	CASSPGTAHYGYTF	TGTGCCAGCAGTCCAGGGACAGCCCACTATGGCTACACCTTC
TRBJ1-3	-	TRBV5-6	-	CASSRGQLYSGNTIYF	TGTGCCAGCAGCCGTGGACAGCTTTACTCTGGAAACACCATATATTTT
TRBJ2-7	-	TRBV30	-	CAWSAGDSLYEQYF	TGTGCCTGGAGCGCCGGGGACTCTCTCTACGAGCAGTACTTC
TRBJ1-1	-	TRBV4-2	-	CASSQVRALTEAFF	TGTGCCAGCAGCCAGGTCAGGGCTCTCACTGAAGCTTTCTTT
TRBJ2-7	-	TRBV6-6	-	CASSSDTYEQYF	TGTGCCAGCAGTTCTGACACCTACGAGCAGTACTTC
TRBJ1-5	-	TRBV7-8	-	CASSLGSGSGQPQHF	TGTGCCAGCAGCTTAGGGTCTGGGTCGGGTCAGCCCCAGCATTTT
TRBJ1-1	-	TRBV10-3	-	CAISIGGNTEAFF	TGTGCCATCTCCATTGGCGGGAACACTGAAGCTTTCTTT
TRBJ1-4	-	TRBV10-3	-	CAISEGGALNEKLFF	TGTGCCATCAGTGAGGGCGGGGCTTTGAATGAAAAACTGTTTTTT
TRBJ2-6	-	TRBV14	-	CASSPPREYSGANVLTF	TGTGCCAGCAGCCCGCCCCGGGAGTACTCTGGGGCCAACGTCCTGACTTTC
TRBJ2-3	-	TRBV5-5	-	CASSLGRQTDTQYF	TGTGCCAGCAGCTTGGGCAGACAGACAGATACGCAGTATTTT
TRBJ1-2	-	TRBV4-3	TRBD1	CASSQDEGTAESYGYTF	TGCGCCAGCAGCCAAGACGAGGGGACAGCCGAATCCTATGGCTACACCTTC
TRBJ2-1	-	TRBV5-4	-	CASRRDWSSYNEQFF	TGTGCCAGCAGACGCGACTGGAGCTCCTACAATGAGCAGTTCTTC
TRBJ1-1	-	TRBV18	TRBD1	CASSPQGAGTEAFF	TGTGCCAGCTCACCACAGGGGGCGGGCACTGAAGCTTTCTTT
TRBJ1-5	few	TRBV18	-	CASSPLQGHQPQHF	TGTGCCAGCTCACCATTGCAGGGTCATCAGCCCCAGCATTTT
TRBJ1-1	many	TRBV30	-	CAWRETRDYGTEAFF	TGTGCCTGGAGAGAAACCCGGGACTACGGGACTGAAGCTTTCTTT
TRBJ1-4	-	TRBV4-1	TRBD1	CASGGQGGEKLFF	TGCGCCAGCGGCGGACAGGGCGGTGAAAAACTGTTTTTT
TRBJ1-1	-	TRBV6-5	-	CASSYRGVTEAFF	TGTGCCAGCAGTTACAGGGGTGTCACTGAAGCTTTCTTT
TRBJ2-7	-	TRBV7-9	-	CASSLGTATTYEQYF	TGTGCCAGCAGCTTAGGGACAGCCACGACCTACGAGCAGTACTTC